This T cell receptor beta chain was observed in a study of neoadjuvant anti-PD-1 for oral cavity cancer. Study-wide background: Nivolumab at 3 mg/kg was mostly given biweekly, three to four doses, pre-surgery.

Whole-study results and caveats: Greater tumor shrinkage accompanied bigger post-treatment sizes of preexisting clones.

TCRdb's copy holds only in-frame clones and misses some; the assay was immunoSEQ multiplex PCR. There are around 9,800 clones in the sample; 52% occur only once, and over 20% lies in the top ten. As regards this clone: What it binds is unknown.

The V gene lost 3 bases and the J gene lost 5 bases, with 20 bases spanning the gap. This CDR3 contains 16 residues. Germline V lookup: CDR1 SGHRS, CDR2 YFSETQ. The V and J genes are TRBV5-1 and TRBJ1-1; D might be TRBD1 (5 bases). This receptor was obtained from a person aged 40 to 85 with oral cavity squamous cell carcinoma. Sequenced here: tumor tissue, sampled before nivolumab (anti-PD-1) treatment. CDR3 DNA sequence: TGCGCCAGCAGCTCCGGAACAGGCGGTCGCTATACTGAAGCTTTCTTT. Its protein is CASSSGTGGRYTEAFF.